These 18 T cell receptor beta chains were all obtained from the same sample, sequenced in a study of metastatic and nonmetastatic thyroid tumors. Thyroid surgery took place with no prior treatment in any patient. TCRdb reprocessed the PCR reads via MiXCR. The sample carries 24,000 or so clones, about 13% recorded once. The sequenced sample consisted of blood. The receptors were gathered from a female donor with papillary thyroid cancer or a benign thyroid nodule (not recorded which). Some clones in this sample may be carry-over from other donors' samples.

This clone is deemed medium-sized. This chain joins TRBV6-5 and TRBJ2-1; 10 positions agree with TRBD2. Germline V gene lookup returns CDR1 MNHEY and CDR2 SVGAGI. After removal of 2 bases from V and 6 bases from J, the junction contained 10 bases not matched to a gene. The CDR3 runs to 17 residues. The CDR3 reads CASSYQGRASGGNEQFF. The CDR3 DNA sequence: TGTGCCAGCAGTTACCAGGGTAGGGCTAGCGGGGGCAATGAGCAGTTCTTC.

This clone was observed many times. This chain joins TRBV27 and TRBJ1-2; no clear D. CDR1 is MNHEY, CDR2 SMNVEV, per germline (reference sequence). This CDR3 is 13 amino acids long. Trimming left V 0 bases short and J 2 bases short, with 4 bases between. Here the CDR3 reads CASSLSRNYGYTF. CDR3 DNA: TGTGCCAGCAGTTTATCCCGCAACTATGGCTACACCTTC.

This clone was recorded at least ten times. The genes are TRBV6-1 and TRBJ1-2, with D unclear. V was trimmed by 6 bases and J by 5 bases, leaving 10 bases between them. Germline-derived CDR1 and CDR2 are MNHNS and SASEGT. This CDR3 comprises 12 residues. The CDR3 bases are TGTGCCAGCAGCCAGAACACTTATGGCTACACCTTC. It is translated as CASSQNTYGYTF.

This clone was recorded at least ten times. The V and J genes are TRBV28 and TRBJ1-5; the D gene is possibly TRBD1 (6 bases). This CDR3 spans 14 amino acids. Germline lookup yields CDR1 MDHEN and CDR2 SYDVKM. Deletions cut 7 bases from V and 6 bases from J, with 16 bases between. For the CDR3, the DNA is TGTGCCAGCACCCACAGGGTGTCCGGTCAGCCCCAGCATTTT. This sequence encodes CASTHRVSGQPQHF.

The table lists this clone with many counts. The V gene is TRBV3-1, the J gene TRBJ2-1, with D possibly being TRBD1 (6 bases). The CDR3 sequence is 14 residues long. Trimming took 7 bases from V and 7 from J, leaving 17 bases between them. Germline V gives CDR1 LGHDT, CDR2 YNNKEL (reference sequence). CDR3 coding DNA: TGTGCCAGCACCTTAACAGGGTTTAGGAATGAGCAGTTCTTC. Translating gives CASTLTGFRNEQFF.

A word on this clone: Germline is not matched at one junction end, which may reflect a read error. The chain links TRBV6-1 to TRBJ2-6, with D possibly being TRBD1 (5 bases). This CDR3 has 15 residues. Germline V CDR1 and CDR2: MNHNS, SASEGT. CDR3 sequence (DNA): TGTGCCAGCAGCCCCCCAGGTGCTGGGGCCAACGTCCCGACTTTC. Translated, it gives CASSPPGAGANVPTF.

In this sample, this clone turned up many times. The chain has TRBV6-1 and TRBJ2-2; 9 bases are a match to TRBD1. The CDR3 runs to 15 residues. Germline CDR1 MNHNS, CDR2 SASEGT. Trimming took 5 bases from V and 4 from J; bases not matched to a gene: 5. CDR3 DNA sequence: TGTGCCAGCAGTAGCTTGGACAGGGGCACCGGGGAGCTGTTTTTT. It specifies CASSSLDRGTGELFF.

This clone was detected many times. CDR3 in amino acids: CSVEGGITEAFF. The CDR3 DNA follows: TGCAGCGTTGAGGGGGGGATCACTGAAGCTTTCTTT. The V and J genes are TRBV29-1 and TRBJ1-1, with TRBD1 as a possible D gene (5 bases). CDR1 and CDR2 from the germline V gene are SQVTM and ANQGSEA. V was cut by 3 bases and J by 4 bases, with 9 bases left in between. This CDR3 is 12 amino acids long.

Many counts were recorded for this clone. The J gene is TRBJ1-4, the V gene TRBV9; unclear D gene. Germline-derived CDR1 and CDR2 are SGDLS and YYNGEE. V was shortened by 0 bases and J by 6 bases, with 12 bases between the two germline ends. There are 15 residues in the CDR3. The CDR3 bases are TGTGCCAGCAGCGTAGCCTCGGGGTCGTATGAAAAACTGTTTTTT. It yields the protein CASSVASGSYEKLFF.

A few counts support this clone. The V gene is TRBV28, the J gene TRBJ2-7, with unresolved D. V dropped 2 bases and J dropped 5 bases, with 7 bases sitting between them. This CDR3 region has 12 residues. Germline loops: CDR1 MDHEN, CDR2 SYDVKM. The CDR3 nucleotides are TGTGCCAGCAGTTTAATAGGGAACGAGCAGTACTTC. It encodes CASSLIGNEQYF. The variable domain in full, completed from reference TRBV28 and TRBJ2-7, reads DVKVTQSSRYLVKRTGEKVFLECVQDMDHENMFWYRQDPGLGLRLIYFSYDVKMKEKGDIPEGYSVSREKKERFSLILESASTNQTSMYLCASSLIGNEQYFGPGTRLTVT.

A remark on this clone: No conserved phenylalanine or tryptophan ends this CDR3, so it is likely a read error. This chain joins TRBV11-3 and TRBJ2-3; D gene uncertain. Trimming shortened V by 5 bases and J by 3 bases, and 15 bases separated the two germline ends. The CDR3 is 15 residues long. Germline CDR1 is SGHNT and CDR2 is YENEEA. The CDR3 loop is CASSREDRPTDTQYS. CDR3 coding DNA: TGTGCCAGCAGCAGAGAGGACCGTCCTACAGATACGCAGTATTCT.

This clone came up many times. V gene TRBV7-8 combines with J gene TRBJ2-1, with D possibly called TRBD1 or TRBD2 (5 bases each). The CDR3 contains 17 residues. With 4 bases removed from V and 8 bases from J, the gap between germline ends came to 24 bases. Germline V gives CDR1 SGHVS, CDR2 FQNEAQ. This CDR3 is CASSSLTGTNGLDEQFF. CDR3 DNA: TGTGCCAGCAGCTCCCTAACCGGGACCAATGGGTTAGATGAGCAGTTCTTC.

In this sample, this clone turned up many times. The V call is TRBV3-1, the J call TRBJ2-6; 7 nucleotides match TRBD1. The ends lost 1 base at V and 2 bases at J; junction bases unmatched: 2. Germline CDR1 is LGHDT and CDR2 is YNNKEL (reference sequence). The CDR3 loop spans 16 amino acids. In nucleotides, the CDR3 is TGTGCCAGCAGCCAAGTAGGGGGCCCTGGGGCCAACGTCCTGACTTTC. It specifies CASSQVGGPGANVLTF.

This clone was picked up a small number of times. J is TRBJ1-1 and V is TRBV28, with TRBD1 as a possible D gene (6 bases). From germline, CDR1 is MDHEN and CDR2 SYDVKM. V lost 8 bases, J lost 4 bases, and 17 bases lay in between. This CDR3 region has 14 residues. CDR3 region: CASGAGDQRTEAFF. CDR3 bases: TGTGCCAGCGGTGCAGGGGACCAGCGCACTGAAGCTTTCTTT. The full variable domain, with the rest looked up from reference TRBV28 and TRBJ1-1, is DVKVTQSSRYLVKRTGEKVFLECVQDMDHENMFWYRQDPGLGLRLIYFSYDVKMKEKGDIPEGYSVSREKKERFSLILESASTNQTSMYLCASGAGDQRTEAFFGQGTRLTVV.

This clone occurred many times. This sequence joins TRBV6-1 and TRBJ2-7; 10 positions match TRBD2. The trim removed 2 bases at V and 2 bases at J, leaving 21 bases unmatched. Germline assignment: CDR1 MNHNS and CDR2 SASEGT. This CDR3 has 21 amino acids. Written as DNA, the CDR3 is TGTGCCAGCAGTGAAATAGCCAGGGCAGTCAATAGCGGGAGGCTCGCCTACGAGCAGTACTTC. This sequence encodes CASSEIARAVNSGRLAYEQYF.

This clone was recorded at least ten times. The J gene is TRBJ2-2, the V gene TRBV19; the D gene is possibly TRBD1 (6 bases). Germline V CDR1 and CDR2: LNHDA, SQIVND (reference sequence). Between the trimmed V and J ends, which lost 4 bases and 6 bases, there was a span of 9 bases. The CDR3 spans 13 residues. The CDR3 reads CASSRQEAGELFF. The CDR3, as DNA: TGTGCCAGTAGTAGACAGGAGGCCGGGGAGCTGTTTTTT. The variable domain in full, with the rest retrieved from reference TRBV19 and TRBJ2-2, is DGGITQSPKYLFRKEGQNVTLSCEQNLNHDAMYWYRQDPGQGLRLIYYSQIVNDFQKGDIAEGYSVSREKKESFPLTVTSAQKNPTAFYLCASSRQEAGELFFGEGSRLTVL.

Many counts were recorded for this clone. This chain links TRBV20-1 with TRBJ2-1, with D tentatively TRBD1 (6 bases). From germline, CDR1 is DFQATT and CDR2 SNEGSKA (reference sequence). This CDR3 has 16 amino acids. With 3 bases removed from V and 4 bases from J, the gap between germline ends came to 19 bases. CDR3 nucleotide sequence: TGCAGTGCTAGTCAGGTCCTCGGGACACTTTACAATGAGCAGTTCTTC. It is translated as CSASQVLGTLYNEQFF.

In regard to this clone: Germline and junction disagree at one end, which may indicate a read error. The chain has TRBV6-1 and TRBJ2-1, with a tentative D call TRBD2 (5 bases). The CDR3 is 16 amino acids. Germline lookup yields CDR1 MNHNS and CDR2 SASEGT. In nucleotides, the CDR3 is TGTGCCAGCAGTGAACGGACTGGCGGACCGTACAATGAACAGTTCTTC. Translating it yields CASSERTGGPYNEQFF.